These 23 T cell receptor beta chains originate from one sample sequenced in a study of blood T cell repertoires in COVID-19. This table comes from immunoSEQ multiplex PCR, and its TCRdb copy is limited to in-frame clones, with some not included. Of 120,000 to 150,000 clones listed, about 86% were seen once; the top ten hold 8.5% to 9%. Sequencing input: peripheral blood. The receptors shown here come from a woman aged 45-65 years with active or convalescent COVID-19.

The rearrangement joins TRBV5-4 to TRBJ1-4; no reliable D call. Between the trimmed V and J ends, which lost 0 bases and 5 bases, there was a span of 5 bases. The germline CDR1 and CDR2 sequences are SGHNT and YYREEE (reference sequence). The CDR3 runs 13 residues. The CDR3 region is CASSLARNEKLFF. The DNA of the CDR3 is TGTGCCAGCAGCTTGGCACGGAATGAAAAACTGTTTTTT.

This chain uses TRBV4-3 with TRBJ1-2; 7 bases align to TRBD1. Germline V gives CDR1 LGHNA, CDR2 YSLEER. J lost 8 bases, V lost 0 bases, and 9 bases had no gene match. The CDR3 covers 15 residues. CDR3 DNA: TGCGCCAGCAGCCAAGAAGTAGTGGGACAGAGGGGCTACACCTTC. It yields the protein CASSQEVVGQRGYTF.

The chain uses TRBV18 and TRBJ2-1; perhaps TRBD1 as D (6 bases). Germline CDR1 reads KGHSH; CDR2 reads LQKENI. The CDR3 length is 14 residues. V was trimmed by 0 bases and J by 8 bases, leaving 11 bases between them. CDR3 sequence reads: CASSPPGAGDEQFF. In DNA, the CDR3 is TGTGCCAGCTCACCACCCGGGGCAGGGGATGAGCAGTTCTTC.

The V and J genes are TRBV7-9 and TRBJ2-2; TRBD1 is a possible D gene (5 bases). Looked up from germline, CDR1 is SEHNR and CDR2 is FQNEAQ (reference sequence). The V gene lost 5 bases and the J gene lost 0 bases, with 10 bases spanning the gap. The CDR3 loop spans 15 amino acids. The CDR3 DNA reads TGTGCCAGCAGCATACAGACAGCGAACACCGGGGAGCTGTTTTTT. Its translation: CASSIQTANTGELFF. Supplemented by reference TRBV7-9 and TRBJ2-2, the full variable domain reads DTGVSQNPRHKITKRGQNVTFRCDPISEHNRLYWYRQTLGQGPEFLTYFQNEAQLEKSRLLSDRFSAERPKGSFSTLEIQRTEQGDSAMYLCASSIQTANTGELFFGEGSRLTVL.

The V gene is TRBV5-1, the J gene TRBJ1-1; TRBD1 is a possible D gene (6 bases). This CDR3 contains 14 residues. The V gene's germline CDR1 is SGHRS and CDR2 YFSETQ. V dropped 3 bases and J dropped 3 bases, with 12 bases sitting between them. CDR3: CASSSLEGDTEAFF. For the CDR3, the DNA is TGCGCCAGCAGCTCCCTCGAGGGGGACACTGAAGCTTTCTTT.

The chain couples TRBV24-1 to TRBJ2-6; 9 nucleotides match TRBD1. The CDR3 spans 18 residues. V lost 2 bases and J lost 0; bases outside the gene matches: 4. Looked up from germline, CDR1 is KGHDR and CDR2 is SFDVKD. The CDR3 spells CATSDSGQGSSGANVLTF. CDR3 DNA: TGTGCCACCAGTGATTCGGGACAGGGAAGCTCTGGGGCCAACGTCCTGACTTTC.

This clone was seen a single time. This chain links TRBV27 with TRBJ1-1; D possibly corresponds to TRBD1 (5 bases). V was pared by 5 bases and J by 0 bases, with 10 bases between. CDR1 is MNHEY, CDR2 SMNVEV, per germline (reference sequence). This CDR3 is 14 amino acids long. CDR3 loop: CASSPQVLNTEAFF. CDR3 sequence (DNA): TGTGCCAGCAGTCCACAGGTACTGAACACTGAAGCTTTCTTT.

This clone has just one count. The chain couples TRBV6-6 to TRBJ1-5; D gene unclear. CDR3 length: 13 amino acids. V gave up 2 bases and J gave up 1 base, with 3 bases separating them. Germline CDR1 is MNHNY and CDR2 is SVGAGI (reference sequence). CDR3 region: CASSYPSNQPQHF. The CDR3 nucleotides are TGTGCCAGCAGTTACCCAAGCAATCAGCCCCAGCATTTT.

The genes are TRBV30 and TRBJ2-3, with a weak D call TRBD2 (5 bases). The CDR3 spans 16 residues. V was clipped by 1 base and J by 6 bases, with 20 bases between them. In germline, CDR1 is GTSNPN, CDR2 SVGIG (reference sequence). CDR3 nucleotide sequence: TGTGCCTGGAGTGCCCTGGGAGTGGCCCGAAGGGATACGCAGTATTTT. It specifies CAWSALGVARRDTQYF.

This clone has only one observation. The CDR3 DNA reads TGTGCCAGCAGTGAAAATATAGGGACAGGGTCGCTTTATGAGCAGTTCTTC. Protein product: CASSENIGTGSLYEQFF. The chain employs TRBV2 and TRBJ2-1; 9 bases fit TRBD1. Germline lookup yields CDR1 SNHLY and CDR2 FYNNEI. This CDR3 region has 17 residues. Unmatched junction bases numbered 13, after V lost 2 bases and J lost 8 bases.

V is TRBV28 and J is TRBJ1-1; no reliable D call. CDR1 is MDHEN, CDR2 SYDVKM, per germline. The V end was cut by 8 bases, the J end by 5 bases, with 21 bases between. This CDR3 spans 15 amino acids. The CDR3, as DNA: TGTGCCAGCGAATATGTGTCCAGGCTTAATACTGAAGCTTTCTTT. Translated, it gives CASEYVSRLNTEAFF.

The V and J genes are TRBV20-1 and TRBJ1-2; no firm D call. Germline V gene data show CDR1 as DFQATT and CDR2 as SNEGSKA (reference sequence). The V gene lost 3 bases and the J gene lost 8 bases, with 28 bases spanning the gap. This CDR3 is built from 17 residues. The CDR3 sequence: CSASEEGWKRTREGYTF. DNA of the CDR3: TGCAGTGCTAGTGAGGAGGGATGGAAGCGCACAAGAGAAGGCTACACCTTC.

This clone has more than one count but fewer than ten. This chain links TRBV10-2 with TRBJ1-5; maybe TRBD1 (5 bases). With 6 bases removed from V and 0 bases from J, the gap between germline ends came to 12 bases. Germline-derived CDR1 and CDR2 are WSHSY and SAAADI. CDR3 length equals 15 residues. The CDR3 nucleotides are TGCGCCAGCAGGACAGCTAAGGATAGCAATCAGCCCCAGCATTTT. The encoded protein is CASRTAKDSNQPQHF.

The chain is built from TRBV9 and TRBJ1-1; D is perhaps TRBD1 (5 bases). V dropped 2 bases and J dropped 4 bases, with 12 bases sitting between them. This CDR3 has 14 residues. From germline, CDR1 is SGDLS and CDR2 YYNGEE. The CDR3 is CASSVGGYGTEAFF. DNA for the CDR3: TGTGCCAGCAGCGTGGGGGGGTATGGCACTGAAGCTTTCTTT.

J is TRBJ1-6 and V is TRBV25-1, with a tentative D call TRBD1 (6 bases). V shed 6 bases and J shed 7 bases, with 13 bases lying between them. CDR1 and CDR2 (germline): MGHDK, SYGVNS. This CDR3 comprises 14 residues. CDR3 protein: CASSAQGRNSPLHF. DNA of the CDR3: TGTGCCAGCAGCGCACAGGGCCGCAATTCACCCCTCCACTTT.

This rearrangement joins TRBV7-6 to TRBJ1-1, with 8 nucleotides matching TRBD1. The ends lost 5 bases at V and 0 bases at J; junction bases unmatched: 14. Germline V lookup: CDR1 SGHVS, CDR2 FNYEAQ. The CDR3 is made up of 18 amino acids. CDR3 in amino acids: CASSPLPGGNLVNTEAFF. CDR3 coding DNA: TGTGCCAGCAGCCCACTGCCAGGGGGCAACTTGGTGAACACTGAAGCTTTCTTT.

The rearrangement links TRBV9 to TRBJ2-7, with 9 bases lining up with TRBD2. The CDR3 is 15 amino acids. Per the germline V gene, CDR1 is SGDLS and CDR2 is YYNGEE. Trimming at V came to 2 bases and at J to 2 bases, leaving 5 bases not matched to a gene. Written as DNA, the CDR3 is TGTGCCAGCAGCGTGGGGGCTAGCGGGACCTACGAGCAGTACTTC. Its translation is CASSVGASGTYEQYF.

CDR3 protein: CASSSRQGARNTIYF. The CDR3 nucleotides read TGTGCCAGCAGCTCCCGACAGGGGGCGAGAAACACCATATATTTT. The V gene is TRBV13, the J gene TRBJ1-3, with 10 bases lining up with TRBD1. The length of the CDR3 is 15 residues. The V segment lost 4 bases and the J segment 5 bases; nucleotides outside the gene matches: 5. The germline CDR1 and CDR2 sequences are PRHDT and FYEKMQ (reference sequence).

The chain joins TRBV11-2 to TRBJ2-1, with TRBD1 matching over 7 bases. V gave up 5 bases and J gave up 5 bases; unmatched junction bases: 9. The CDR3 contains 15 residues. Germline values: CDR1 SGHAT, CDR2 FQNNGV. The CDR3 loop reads CASSRPGTVNNEQFF. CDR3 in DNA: TGTGCCAGCAGCCGACCGGGGACAGTGAACAATGAGCAGTTCTTC.

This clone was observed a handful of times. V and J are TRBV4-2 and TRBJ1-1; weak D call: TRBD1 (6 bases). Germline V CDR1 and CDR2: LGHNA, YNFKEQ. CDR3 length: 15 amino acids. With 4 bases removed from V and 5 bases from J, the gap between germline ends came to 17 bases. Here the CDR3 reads CASSLLLTGRTEAFF. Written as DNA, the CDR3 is TGTGCCAGCAGCCTCCTTCTGACAGGACGGACTGAAGCTTTCTTT.

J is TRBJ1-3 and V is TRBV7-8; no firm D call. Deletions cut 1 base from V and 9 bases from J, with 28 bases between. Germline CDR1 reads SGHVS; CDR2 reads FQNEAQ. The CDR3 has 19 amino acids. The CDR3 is CASSLDPPGRPQAGGTIYF. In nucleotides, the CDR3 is TGTGCCAGCAGCTTAGATCCCCCTGGGAGACCCCAGGCCGGAGGCACCATATATTTT.

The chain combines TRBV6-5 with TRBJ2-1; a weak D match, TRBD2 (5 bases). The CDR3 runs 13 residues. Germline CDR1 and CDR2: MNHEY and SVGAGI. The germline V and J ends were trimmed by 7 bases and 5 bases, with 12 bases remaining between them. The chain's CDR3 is CASKEAPHNEQFF. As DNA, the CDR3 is TGTGCCAGCAAGGAGGCCCCACACAATGAGCAGTTCTTC.

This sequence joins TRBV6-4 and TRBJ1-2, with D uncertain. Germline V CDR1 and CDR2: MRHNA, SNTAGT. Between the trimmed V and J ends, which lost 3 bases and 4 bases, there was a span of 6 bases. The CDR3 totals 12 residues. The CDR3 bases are TGTGCCAGCAGTGAAGAGGGCTATGGCTACACCTTC. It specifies CASSEEGYGYTF.